These 26 T cell receptor beta chains originate from one sample sequenced in a study of blood T cell repertoires in COVID-19. Some clones are missing from TCRdb's copy, which holds only in-frame ones; the method was immunoSEQ multiplex PCR. The sample has some 140,000 clones; around 85% are singletons. Sequencing was carried out using peripheral blood. These receptors came from a woman aged 60-75 years with acute or convalescent COVID-19.

This clone has just one count. The V and J genes are TRBV28 and TRBJ1-4; 10 bases align to TRBD1. Germline V gene lookup returns CDR1 MDHEN and CDR2 SYDVKM. J was trimmed by 5 bases and V by 6 bases; bases with no gene match: 3. This CDR3 contains 14 residues. Written as DNA, the CDR3 is TGTGCCAGCAGCACGGGACAGGGGAATGAAAAACTGTTTTTT. Protein sequence: CASSTGQGNEKLFF.

This chain joins TRBV29-1 and TRBJ2-5, with D tentatively TRBD1 (6 bases). V was trimmed by 5 bases and J by 5 bases, leaving 18 bases between them. The CDR3 covers 14 residues. Germline values: CDR1 SQVTM, CDR2 ANQGSEA. The CDR3 nucleotides are TGCAGCGTTCTCCGGGACATATACGAGGAGACCCAGTACTTC. Protein product: CSVLRDIYEETQYF.

Only one count was recorded for this clone. This chain links TRBV28 with TRBJ2-7; TRBD1 agrees at 10 bases. The CDR3 length is 15 residues. J was trimmed by 7 bases and V by 6 bases; bases with no gene match: 12. Germline V gives CDR1 MDHEN, CDR2 SYDVKM. CDR3 sequence reads: CASSQTGTGDWEQYF. The DNA for the CDR3 is TGTGCCAGCAGCCAAACCGGGACAGGGGACTGGGAGCAGTACTTC.

This clone was counted only a few times. The V gene is TRBV5-5, the J gene TRBJ2-7; 8 positions match TRBD1. The trim removed 1 base at V and 6 bases at J, leaving 9 bases unmatched. The CDR3 is made up of 15 amino acids. The germline CDR1 and CDR2 sequences are SGHKS and YYEKEE (reference sequence). CDR3 in amino acids: CASSLKTGERREQYF. CDR3 DNA: TGTGCCAGCAGCTTGAAGACAGGGGAAAGACGCGAGCAGTACTTC. The variable domain in full, completed from reference TRBV5-5 and TRBJ2-7, reads DAGVTQSPTHLIKTRGQQVTLRCSPISGHKSVSWYQQVLGQGPQFIFQYYEKEERGRGNFPDRFSARQFPNYSSELNVNALLLGDSALYLCASSLKTGERREQYFGPGTRLTVT.

This clone was seen only a few times. This chain uses TRBV3-1 (or the pseudogene TRBV3-2) with TRBJ2-4, with a possible D match to TRBD1 (5 bases). V gave up 1 base and J gave up 3 bases, with 16 bases separating them. CDR1 and CDR2 (germline): LGHDT, YNNKEL (reference sequence). The CDR3 is made up of 17 amino acids. The CDR3 loop is CASSQATPGWIKNIQYF. The CDR3 coding sequence is TGTGCCAGCAGCCAAGCCACCCCAGGGTGGATCAAAAACATTCAGTACTTC.

The chain links TRBV10-2 to TRBJ1-6; D remains ambiguous. The CDR3 is made up of 12 amino acids. Trimming pared 2 bases from V and 8 bases from J, leaving 4 bases between. Germline V gives CDR1 WSHSY, CDR2 SAAADI. The CDR3 nucleotides read TGCGCCAGCAGTGAGCTCGATTCACCCCTCCACTTT. This translates into CASSELDSPLHF.

V is TRBV1 and J is TRBJ1-1; the table's D call, TRBD1, has no DNA check behind it. TRBV1 is designated a pseudogene. The CDR3 is 17 amino acids. This CDR3 is CTSGLYRGHGVNTEAFF. CDR3 DNA sequence: TGCACCAGCGGACTATACAGGGGGCATGGGGTAAACACTGAAGCTTTCTTT.

The V and J genes are TRBV11-2 and TRBJ2-1; 9 bases map to TRBD1. Germline CDR1 reads SGHAT; CDR2 reads FQNNGV. Germline trimming cut 4 bases from V and 5 bases from J; bases unmatched to any gene: 6. This CDR3 spans 15 amino acids. The CDR3 DNA is TGTGCCAGCAGCTCCCGACGGGACAGGGACAATGAGCAGTTCTTC. Translated, it gives CASSSRRDRDNEQFF.

The chain carries TRBV30 and TRBJ1-6; no firm D call. CDR3 length: 16 amino acids. Germline assignment: CDR1 GTSNPN and CDR2 SVGIG (reference sequence). V was clipped by 4 bases and J by 7 bases, with 20 bases between them. CDR3 in amino acids: CAWNDWGGVGNSPLHF. CDR3 coding DNA: TGTGCCTGGAACGACTGGGGAGGAGTAGGCAATTCACCCCTCCACTTT.

The V gene is TRBV7-9, the J gene TRBJ2-5; the match to TRBD1 covers 8 bases. Trimming removed 3 bases from V and 5 bases from J; junction bases left unmatched: 2. CDR1 and CDR2 from the germline V gene are SEHNR and FQNEAQ (reference sequence). The CDR3 is 13 residues long. In nucleotides, the CDR3 is TGTGCCAGCAGCTTGGACAGGGCTGAGACCCAGTACTTC. Protein product: CASSLDRAETQYF.

This clone showed up many times. The rearrangement uses TRBV6-6 and TRBJ2-3, with unresolved D. CDR1 is MNHNY, CDR2 SVGAGI, per germline (reference sequence). V was clipped by 4 bases and J by 1 base, with 3 bases between them. This CDR3 is built from 12 residues. CDR3 sequence: CASSFGTDTQYF. The CDR3 bases are TGTGCCAGCAGTTTCGGCACAGATACGCAGTATTTT.

This sequence joins TRBV30 and TRBJ1-1; no reliable D call. This CDR3 region has 12 residues. V was shortened by 2 bases and J by 7 bases, with 11 bases between the two germline ends. The germline V gene has CDR1 GTSNPN and CDR2 SVGIG (reference sequence). CDR3 coding DNA: TGTGCCTGGAGTCCACGCGGGTTTGAAGCTTTCTTT. Translated: CAWSPRGFEAFF.

V gene TRBV5-1 combines with J gene TRBJ2-1, with TRBD1 matching over 7 bases. Germline loops: CDR1 SGHRS, CDR2 YFSETQ. This CDR3 contains 17 residues. V was clipped by 2 bases and J by 1 base; unmatched bases: 9. CDR3 region: CASSFPRGGDSYNEQFF. The CDR3 DNA is TGCGCCAGCAGCTTCCCCAGAGGGGGCGATTCCTACAATGAGCAGTTCTTC.

The chain carries TRBV6-5 and TRBJ2-5; D gene uncertain. Per the germline V gene, CDR1 is MNHEY and CDR2 is SVGAGI. V was clipped by 2 bases and J by 3 bases, with 13 bases between them. The CDR3 totals 15 residues. The CDR3, as DNA: TGTGCCAGCAGTTACCTGTCAGCAGGTGAAGAGACCCAGTACTTC. Protein sequence: CASSYLSAGEETQYF.

The gene calls are TRBV7-9 and TRBJ2-7, with 7 bases aligning to TRBD2. J lost 7 bases, V lost 5 bases, and 14 bases had no gene match. Germline-derived CDR1 and CDR2 are SEHNR and FQNEAQ (reference sequence). The CDR3 spans 15 residues. This chain's CDR3 is CASSRGGPGRWEQYV. CDR3 nucleotide sequence: TGTGCCAGCAGCAGGGGAGGGCCAGGTCGATGGGAGCAGTACGTC.

This chain connects TRBV30 to TRBJ1-2, with D maybe TRBD1 (6 bases). The CDR3 consists of 12 residues. The V gene's germline CDR1 is GTSNPN and CDR2 SVGIG (reference sequence). V was shortened by 3 bases and J by 3 bases, with 8 bases between the two germline ends. The chain's CDR3 is CAWRWTDYGYTF. Here the CDR3 DNA reads TGTGCCTGGAGGTGGACAGACTATGGCTACACCTTC.

The chain joins TRBV7-9 to TRBJ2-5; 9 nucleotides line up with TRBD1. The CDR3 runs 15 residues. The V gene's germline CDR1 is SEHNR and CDR2 FQNEAQ (reference sequence). Trimming at V came to 6 bases and at J to 5 bases, leaving 10 bases not matched to a gene. Here the CDR3 reads CASRVGQGLEETQYF. In DNA, the CDR3 is TGTGCCAGCAGGGTCGGACAGGGGTTGGAGGAGACCCAGTACTTC.

The chain recombines TRBV4-1 with TRBJ1-4, with 7 bases lining up with TRBD1. CDR3 length equals 16 residues. V lost 1 base, J lost 4 bases, and 6 bases stayed unmatched. Looked up from germline, CDR1 is MGHRA and CDR2 is YSYEKL. CDR3 sequence (DNA): TGCGCCAGCAGCCAAGGGTCGACAGGGTTTAATGAAAAACTGTTTTTT. As protein: CASSQGSTGFNEKLFF.

The V and J genes are TRBV28 and TRBJ1-2; D not resolved. The CDR3 runs 13 residues. With 7 bases removed from V and 3 bases from J, the gap between germline ends came to 12 bases. The germline V gene encodes CDR1 MDHEN and CDR2 SYDVKM. The CDR3 DNA sequence: TGTGCCAGCACGACTACGCCTTACTATGGCTACACCTTC. Translated, it gives CASTTTPYYGYTF.

The genes are TRBV6-2 or TRBV6-3 and TRBJ2-5; TRBD2 matches 9 bases. This CDR3 contains 15 residues. Germline trimming cut 3 bases from V and 5 bases from J; bases unmatched to any gene: 7. From germline, CDR1 is MNHEY and CDR2 SVGEGT. The CDR3 sequence is CASSYTRGGLETQYF. Written as DNA, the CDR3 is TGTGCCAGCAGTTATACGCGGGGGGGCCTTGAGACCCAGTACTTC.

V usage is TRBV3-1 (or the pseudogene TRBV3-2) and J usage is TRBJ2-5; tentatively, D is TRBD2 (6 bases). V was shortened by 1 base and J by 4 bases, with 16 bases between the two germline ends. The CDR3 runs 16 residues. CDR1 and CDR2 (germline): LGHDT, YNNKEL (reference sequence). CDR3 in DNA: TGTGCCAGCAGCCAAGCCCTTGGCGGGGTGAGAGAGACCCAGTACTTC. As protein: CASSQALGGVRETQYF.

This sequence joins TRBV6-1 and TRBJ2-7, with TRBD2 as a possible D gene (6 bases). Looked up from germline, CDR1 is MNHNS and CDR2 is SASEGT. V was shortened by 0 bases and J by 1 base, with 10 bases between the two germline ends. The CDR3 consists of 15 residues. CDR3: CASSEAGGGSYEQYF. For the CDR3, the DNA is TGTGCCAGCAGTGAAGCAGGAGGAGGGTCCTACGAGCAGTACTTC.

The gene calls are TRBV29-1 and TRBJ2-1; TRBD2 matches 12 bases. CDR3 length: 15 residues. CDR1 and CDR2 (germline): SQVTM, ANQGSEA. The ends lost 6 bases at V and 9 bases at J; junction bases unmatched: 12. The chain's CDR3 is CSVPSGGGLWGEQFF. In DNA, the CDR3 is TGCAGCGTCCCTAGCGGGGGGGGTTTGTGGGGTGAGCAGTTCTTC.

Only one count was recorded for this clone. The chain carries TRBV18 and TRBJ2-1; possibly TRBD2 for D (6 bases). This CDR3 comprises 13 residues. The germline gives CDR1 KGHSH, CDR2 LQKENI. V lost 5 bases and J 4 bases, leaving 9 bases between the germline ends. The CDR3 reads CASSTGAYNEQFF. CDR3 coding DNA: TGTGCCAGCTCAACGGGAGCATACAATGAGCAGTTCTTC.

The rearrangement links TRBV5-1 to TRBJ2-7, with 10 positions matching TRBD2. With V trimmed by 3 bases and J by 6 bases, 9 bases remained unmatched. Germline CDR1 and CDR2: SGHRS and YFSETQ. The CDR3 has 15 amino acids. CDR3: CASSWGAGGPVEQYF. CDR3 nucleotides: TGCGCCAGCAGCTGGGGAGCGGGGGGGCCGGTCGAGCAGTACTTC.

The CDR3 DNA sequence: TGTGCCAGCAACAGGGAGAATCAGCCCCAGCATTTT. This codes for CASNRENQPQHF. The chain combines TRBV12-3 or TRBV12-4 with TRBJ1-5; a possible D gene is TRBD1 (6 bases). V lost 7 bases to trimming and J lost 4 bases, with 8 bases between them. The CDR3 is made up of 12 amino acids.